This note documents a single TCR beta chain sequence. This entry comes from a study of blood T cell repertoires in COVID-19. V was clipped by 7 bases and J by 7 bases, with 20 bases between them. The CDR3 consists of 14 residues. Germline-derived CDR1 and CDR2 are SNHLY and FYNNEI. Sequenced by immunoSEQ multiplex PCR; TCRdb stores in-frame clones only, minus some. The repertoire includes 150,000 to 200,000 clones, approximately 88% of them detected once, and approximately 3% sits in the top ten. The sample taken for sequencing was peripheral blood. This sequence was found in a man in his sixties with acute or convalescent COVID-19. This chain connects TRBV2 to TRBJ2-7; maybe TRBD2 (6 bases). CDR3 region: CASIYSGSTGEQYF. In DNA, the CDR3 is TGTGCCAGCATCTACAGCGGGTCAACGGGAGAGCAGTACTTC.